These 22 T cell receptor beta chains were sequenced from one sample in a study of T cell responses to AZD1222 COVID-19 vaccine (dated by TCRdb to the early 2020s). Library creation used the immunoSEQ multiplex PCR assay. TCRdb retrieved this table from immuneACCESS and kept in-frame rearrangements only. Not all clones are present; in checked studies, unresolved V genes account for under half, and no reason is known for the remainder. The sample table records more than 120,000 clones; roughly 91% of these occur just once. The top ten hold approximately 5.4% of the sample. The time point label on this specimen signifies: baseline before first vaccination. The input for sequencing was peripheral blood, taken on day 0 of AZD1222 vaccination. The receptors stem from an adult in good health.

The chain couples TRBV7-2 to TRBJ2-3; TRBD1 matches at 8 bases. Germline-derived CDR1 and CDR2 are SGHTA and FQGNSA. The CDR3 is 15 residues long. V lost 5 bases, J lost 2 bases, and 6 bases stayed unmatched. CDR3 protein: CASSHGQGLTDTQYF. CDR3 DNA: TGTGCCAGCAGCCACGGACAGGGCCTCACAGATACGCAGTATTTT.

This sequence joins TRBV14 and TRBJ1-2; TRBD1 matches 7 bases. V lost 4 bases to trimming and J lost 4 bases; unmatched junction nucleotides: 3. Germline-derived CDR1 and CDR2 are SGHDN and FVKESK. CDR3 size: 13 residues. Here the CDR3 reads CASSRTGPYGYTF. The CDR3 region has the DNA TGTGCCAGCAGCCGGACAGGCCCCTATGGCTACACCTTC.

CDR3 sequence (DNA): TGCGCCAGCAGCCAAGGACTAGCGGGAGTGGCCCACGAGCAGTACTTC. It translates to CASSQGLAGVAHEQYF. The rearrangement uses TRBV5-1 and TRBJ2-7; 13 bases fit TRBD2. The length of the CDR3 is 16 residues. CDR1 SGHRS and CDR2 YFSETQ come from the germline V gene. The ends lost 4 bases at V and 5 bases at J; junction bases unmatched: 9.

The CDR3 loop is CASSIRNYGYTF. Written as DNA, the CDR3 is TGTGCCAGCAGTATCCGGAACTATGGCTACACCTTC. This chain joins TRBV6-2 or TRBV6-3 and TRBJ1-2; D gene unclear. V lost 5 bases to trimming and J lost 2 bases, with 6 bases between them. Germline CDR1 reads MNHEY; CDR2 reads SVGEGT. This CDR3 is built from 12 residues.

The chain has TRBV10-3 and TRBJ1-4, with D hard to call. The CDR3 loop spans 14 amino acids. V was clipped by 10 bases and J by 4 bases, with 16 bases between them. Germline V gene lookup returns CDR1 ENHRY and CDR2 SYGVKD. DNA for the CDR3: TGTGCCAGCTGGACCGGATTGGGTAATGAAAAACTGTTTTTT. Residues: CASWTGLGNEKLFF.

The chain recombines TRBV7-6 with TRBJ1-1, with unresolved D. This CDR3 comprises 14 residues. Germline V gene sequence: CDR1 SGHVS, CDR2 FNYEAQ. With 0 bases removed from V and 0 bases from J, the gap between germline ends came to 5 bases. The CDR3 reads CASSLAELNTEAFF. In nucleotides, the CDR3 is TGTGCCAGCAGCTTAGCAGAGCTGAACACTGAAGCTTTCTTT.

The rearrangement links TRBV6-5 to TRBJ1-1; TRBD1 aligns across 7 bases. This CDR3 is built from 14 residues. From germline, CDR1 is MNHEY and CDR2 SVGAGI. The V segment lost 5 bases and the J segment 2 bases; nucleotides outside the gene matches: 5. The CDR3 protein is CASSRDSINTEAFF. CDR3 DNA: TGTGCCAGCAGTCGGGACAGTATAAACACTGAAGCTTTCTTT.

This sequence joins TRBV4-3 and TRBJ1-1; D is ambiguous. This CDR3 is 15 amino acids long. V lost 4 bases and J lost 3, with 15 bases in between. Germline CDR1 and CDR2: LGHNA and YSLEER. The DNA for the CDR3 is TGCGCCAGCAGCCTAAAAGTCGGAACGGACACTGAAGCTTTCTTT. Its protein is CASSLKVGTDTEAFF.

The chain employs TRBV5-5 and TRBJ2-7; D ambiguous. This CDR3 is 13 amino acids long. Trimming took off 3 bases at V and 7 bases at J, with 14 bases between the two ends. The germline V gene encodes CDR1 SGHKS and CDR2 YYEKEE (reference sequence). The CDR3 loop reads CASSSNVAGEQYF. CDR3 sequence (DNA): TGTGCCAGCAGCTCCAATGTTGCCGGGGAGCAGTACTTC.

This sequence joins TRBV5-1 and TRBJ1-1, with D perhaps TRBD1 (5 bases). V shed 5 bases and J shed 5 bases, with 13 bases lying between them. The germline V gene encodes CDR1 SGHRS and CDR2 YFSETQ. CDR3 length: 13 amino acids. The CDR3: CASRRTIGTEAFF. The CDR3 DNA follows: TGCGCCAGCAGAAGGACAATCGGAACTGAAGCTTTCTTT.

This CDR3 is CSPWIKETQYF. CDR3 DNA sequence: TGCAGTCCGTGGATAAAAGAGACCCAGTACTTC. The rearrangement uses TRBV20-1 and TRBJ2-5; D is uncertain. The germline gives CDR1 DFQATT, CDR2 SNEGSKA (reference sequence). Trimming took off 8 bases at V and 3 bases at J, with 10 bases between the two ends. The CDR3 consists of 11 residues.

The chain is built from TRBV6-2 or TRBV6-3 and TRBJ2-7; 11 bases are shared with TRBD2. V shed 2 bases and J 1 base; nucleotides not matched to a gene: 4. The length of the CDR3 is 16 residues. Per the germline V gene, CDR1 is MNHEY and CDR2 is SVGEGT. CDR3 region: CASSYTGLAGSYEQYF. As DNA, the CDR3 is TGTGCCAGCAGTTACACCGGACTAGCGGGTTCCTACGAGCAGTACTTC.

V usage is TRBV5-8 and J usage is TRBJ2-7; 7 nucleotides agree with TRBD1. This CDR3 comprises 14 residues. The germline V gene encodes CDR1 SGHTS and CDR2 YDEGEE. Trimming at V came to 4 bases and at J to 2 bases, leaving 6 bases not matched to a gene. DNA of the CDR3: TGTGCCAGCAGCCCGGACGGGACAGCCTACGAGCAGTACTTC. This gives the protein CASSPDGTAYEQYF.

This chain links TRBV25-1 with TRBJ1-2; no clear D. This CDR3 spans 13 amino acids. The germline V and J ends were trimmed by 7 bases and 2 bases, with 11 bases remaining between them. Germline values: CDR1 MGHDK, CDR2 SYGVNS. CDR3 bases: TGTGCCAGCATGAAGGAATGGAACTATGGCTACACCTTC. Its translation: CASMKEWNYGYTF.

This chain links TRBV2 with TRBJ1-3; TRBD1 is a possible D gene (6 bases). CDR3 length equals 16 residues. Germline CDR1 and CDR2: SNHLY and FYNNEI. Trimming removed 4 bases from V and 1 base from J, with 14 bases in between. This CDR3 reads CASSVRQASSGNTIYF. The CDR3, as DNA: TGTGCCAGCAGTGTTCGACAGGCCTCGTCTGGAAACACCATATATTTT.

The V and J genes are TRBV5-1 and TRBJ1-2; D not certain. The germline V gene has CDR1 SGHRS and CDR2 YFSETQ. V dropped 1 base and J dropped 4 bases, with 11 bases sitting between them. There are 14 residues in the CDR3. The CDR3 spells CASSLQISAYGYTF. In DNA, the CDR3 is TGCGCCAGCAGCTTGCAGATTTCGGCCTATGGCTACACCTTC.

The J gene is TRBJ2-5, the V gene TRBV30; D not resolved. V lost 8 bases, J lost 4 bases, and 11 bases lay in between. CDR3 size: 11 residues. In germline, CDR1 is GTSNPN, CDR2 SVGIG (reference sequence). CDR3 sequence reads: CAQDLGETQYF. CDR3 nucleotides: TGTGCCCAGGATTTAGGAGAGACCCAGTACTTC.

J is TRBJ1-6 and V is TRBV4-1, with D possibly being TRBD1 (6 bases). The ends were cut back, 2 bases at V and 10 bases at J, with 9 bases in the middle. Germline assignment: CDR1 MGHRA and CDR2 YSYEKL. This CDR3 spans 13 amino acids. CDR3 amino acids: CASSQPGASPLHF. The CDR3 DNA reads TGCGCCAGCAGCCAACCAGGGGCGTCACCCCTCCACTTT.

The chain combines TRBV5-4 with TRBJ2-3; TRBD2 matches at 8 bases. Germline-derived CDR1 and CDR2 are SGHNT and YYREEE (reference sequence). V shed 10 bases, J shed 4 bases, and the junction held 11 bases outside the gene matches. This CDR3 region has 14 residues. The CDR3 here is CAAGSGSLADTQYF. The CDR3 nucleotides are TGTGCCGCAGGGAGCGGGAGTTTGGCAGATACGCAGTATTTT.

The chain is built from TRBV6-2 or TRBV6-3 and TRBJ2-1; D is perhaps TRBD1 or TRBD2 (5 bases each). V dropped 2 bases and J dropped 8 bases, with 16 bases sitting between them. Germline values: CDR1 MNHEY, CDR2 SVGEGT. CDR3 length: 15 residues. The CDR3 DNA follows: TGTGCCAGCAGTTACGGCCGTGGGGGTCACGATGAGCAGTTCTTC. Protein product: CASSYGRGGHDEQFF.

CDR3 loop: CASSLGIHTEAFF. DNA for the CDR3: TGCGCCAGCAGCTTAGGGATCCACACTGAAGCTTTCTTT. The chain recombines TRBV5-1 with TRBJ1-1; no clear D gene. Germline-derived CDR1 and CDR2 are SGHRS and YFSETQ. The CDR3 is 13 residues long. V was trimmed by 2 bases and J by 3 bases, leaving 8 bases between them.

V is TRBV6-1 and J is TRBJ2-6; TRBD1 aligns across 8 bases. Germline CDR1 is MNHNS and CDR2 is SASEGT. After removal of 1 base from V and 0 bases from J, the junction contained 5 bases not matched to a gene. The CDR3 runs to 18 residues. The CDR3 sequence: CASSEGTGSLSGANVLTF. In DNA form, the CDR3 reads TGTGCCAGCAGTGAAGGGACAGGGAGCCTCTCTGGGGCCAACGTCCTGACTTTC.